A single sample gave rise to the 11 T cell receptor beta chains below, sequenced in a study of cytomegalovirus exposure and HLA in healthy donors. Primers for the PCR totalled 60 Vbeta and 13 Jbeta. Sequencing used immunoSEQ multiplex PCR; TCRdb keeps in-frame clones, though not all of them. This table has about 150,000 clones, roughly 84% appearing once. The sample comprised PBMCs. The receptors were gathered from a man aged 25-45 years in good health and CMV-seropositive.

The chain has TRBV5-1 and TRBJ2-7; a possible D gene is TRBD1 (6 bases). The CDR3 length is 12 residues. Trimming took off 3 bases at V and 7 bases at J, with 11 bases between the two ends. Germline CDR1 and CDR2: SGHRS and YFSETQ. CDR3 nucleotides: TGCGCCAGCAGCTCAGGGGTAGGGGAGCAGTACGTC. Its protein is CASSSGVGEQYV.

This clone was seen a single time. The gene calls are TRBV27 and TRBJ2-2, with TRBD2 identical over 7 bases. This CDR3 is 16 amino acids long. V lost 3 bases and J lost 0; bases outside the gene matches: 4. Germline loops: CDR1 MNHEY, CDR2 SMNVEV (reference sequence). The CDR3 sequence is CASSFRTRTNTGELFF. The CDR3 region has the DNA TGTGCCAGCAGTTTCCGGACTAGGACGAACACCGGGGAGCTGTTTTTT.

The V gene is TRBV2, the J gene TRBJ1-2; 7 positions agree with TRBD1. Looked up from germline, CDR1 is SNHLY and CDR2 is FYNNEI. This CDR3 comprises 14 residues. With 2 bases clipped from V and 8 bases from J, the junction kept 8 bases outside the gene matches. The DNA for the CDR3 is TGTGCCAGCAGTGAAAGGGGGCGCTTGGGAGGCTACACCTTC. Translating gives CASSERGRLGGYTF.

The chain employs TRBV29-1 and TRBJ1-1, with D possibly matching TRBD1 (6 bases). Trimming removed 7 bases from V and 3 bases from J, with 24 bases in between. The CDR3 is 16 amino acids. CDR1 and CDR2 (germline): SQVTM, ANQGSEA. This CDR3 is CSAPPGGGPPDTEAFF. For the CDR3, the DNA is TGCAGCGCCCCGCCGGGAGGGGGGCCCCCGGACACTGAAGCTTTCTTT.

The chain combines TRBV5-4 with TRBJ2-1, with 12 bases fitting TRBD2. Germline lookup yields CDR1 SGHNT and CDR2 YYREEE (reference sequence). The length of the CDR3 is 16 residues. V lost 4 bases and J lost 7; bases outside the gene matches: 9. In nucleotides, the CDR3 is TGTGCCAGCAGCGAACGACTAGCGGGAGCGGGGAATGAGCAGTTCTTC. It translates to CASSERLAGAGNEQFF.

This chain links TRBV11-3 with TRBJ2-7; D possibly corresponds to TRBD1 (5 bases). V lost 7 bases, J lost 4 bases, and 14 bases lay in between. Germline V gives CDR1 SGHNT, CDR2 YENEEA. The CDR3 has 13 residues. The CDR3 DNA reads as TGTGCCAGCACCCCCGGTGGGGCTTACGAGCAGTACGTC. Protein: CASTPGGAYEQYV.

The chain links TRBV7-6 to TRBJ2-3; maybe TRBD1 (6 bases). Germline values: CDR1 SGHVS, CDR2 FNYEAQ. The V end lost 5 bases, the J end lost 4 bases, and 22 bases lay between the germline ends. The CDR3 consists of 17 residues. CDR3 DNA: TGTGCCAGCAGCCGCCTACAGGGCGGCGTGTTGGCAGATACGCAGTATTTT. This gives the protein CASSRLQGGVLADTQYF. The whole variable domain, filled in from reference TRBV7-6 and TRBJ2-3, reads GAGVSQSPRYKVTKRGQDVALRCDPISGHVSLYWYRQALGQGPEFLTYFNYEAQQDKSGLPNDRFSAERPEGSISTLTIQRTEQRDSAMYRCASSRLQGGVLADTQYFGPGTRLTVL.

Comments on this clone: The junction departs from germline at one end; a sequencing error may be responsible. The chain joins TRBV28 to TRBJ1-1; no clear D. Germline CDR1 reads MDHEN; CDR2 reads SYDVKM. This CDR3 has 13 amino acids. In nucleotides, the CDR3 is TGTGCCAGCAGGATTACATTGAACGCTGAAGCTTTCTTT. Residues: CASRITLNAEAFF.

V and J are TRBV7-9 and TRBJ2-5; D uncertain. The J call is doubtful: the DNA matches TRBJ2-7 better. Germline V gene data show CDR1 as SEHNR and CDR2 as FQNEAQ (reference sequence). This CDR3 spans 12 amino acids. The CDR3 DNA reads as TGTGCCAGCAGCTCCCGAGACTACGAGCAGTACTTC. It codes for CASSSRDYEQYF.

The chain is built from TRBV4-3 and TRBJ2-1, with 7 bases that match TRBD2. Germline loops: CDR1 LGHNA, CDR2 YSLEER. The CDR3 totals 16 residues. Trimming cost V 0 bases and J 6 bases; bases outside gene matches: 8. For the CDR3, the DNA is TGCGCCAGCAGCCAAGATCTCTGGCGGGAGCTCAATGAGCAGTTCTTC. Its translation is CASSQDLWRELNEQFF.

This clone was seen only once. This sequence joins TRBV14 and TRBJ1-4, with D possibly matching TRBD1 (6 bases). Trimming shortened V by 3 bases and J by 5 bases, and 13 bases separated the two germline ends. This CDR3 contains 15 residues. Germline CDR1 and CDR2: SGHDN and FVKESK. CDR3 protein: CASSHDRHPNEKLFF. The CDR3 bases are TGTGCCAGCAGCCATGACAGGCACCCCAATGAAAAACTGTTTTTT.